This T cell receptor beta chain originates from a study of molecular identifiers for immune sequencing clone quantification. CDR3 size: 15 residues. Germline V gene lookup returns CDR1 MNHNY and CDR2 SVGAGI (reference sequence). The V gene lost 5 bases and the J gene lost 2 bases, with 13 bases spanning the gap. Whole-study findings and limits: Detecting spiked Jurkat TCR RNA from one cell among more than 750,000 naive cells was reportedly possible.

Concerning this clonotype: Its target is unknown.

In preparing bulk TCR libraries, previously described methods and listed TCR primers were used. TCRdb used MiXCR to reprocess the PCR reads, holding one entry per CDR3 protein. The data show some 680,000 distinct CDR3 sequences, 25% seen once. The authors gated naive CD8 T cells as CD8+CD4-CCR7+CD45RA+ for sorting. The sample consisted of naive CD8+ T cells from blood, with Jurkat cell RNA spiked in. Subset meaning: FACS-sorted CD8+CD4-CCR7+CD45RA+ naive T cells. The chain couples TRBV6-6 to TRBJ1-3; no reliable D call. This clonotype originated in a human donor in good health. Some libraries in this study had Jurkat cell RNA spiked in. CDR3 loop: CASSPTPSAGNTIYF. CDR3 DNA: TGTGCCAGCAGTCCCACACCATCAGCTGGAAACACCATATATTTT.